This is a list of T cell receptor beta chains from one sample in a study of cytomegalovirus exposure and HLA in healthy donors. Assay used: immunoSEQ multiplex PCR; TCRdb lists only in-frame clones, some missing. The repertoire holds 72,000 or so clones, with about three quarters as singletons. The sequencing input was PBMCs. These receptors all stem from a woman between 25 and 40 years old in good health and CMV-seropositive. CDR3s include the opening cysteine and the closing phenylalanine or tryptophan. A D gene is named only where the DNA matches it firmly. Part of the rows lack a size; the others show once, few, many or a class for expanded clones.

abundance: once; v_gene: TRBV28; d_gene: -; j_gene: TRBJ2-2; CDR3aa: CASSFGTGANGELFF; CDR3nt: TGTGCCAGCAGTTTCGGTACGGGAGCCAACGGGGAGCTGTTTTTT
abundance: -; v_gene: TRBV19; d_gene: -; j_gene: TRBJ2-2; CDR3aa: CASSHLVSNGFTGELFF; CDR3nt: TGTGCCAGTAGCCACTTAGTATCGAACGGGTTCACCGGGGAGCTGTTTTTT
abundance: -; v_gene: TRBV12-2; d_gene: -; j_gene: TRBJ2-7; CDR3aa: CASRPWGSSGKKASYEQYF; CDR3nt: TGTGCAAGTCGCCCATGGGGAAGTAGCGGGAAAAAAGCCTCCTACGAGCAGTACTTC
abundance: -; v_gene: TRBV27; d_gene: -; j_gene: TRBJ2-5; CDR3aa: CASSPRDWLQETQYF; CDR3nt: TGTGCCAGCAGTCCCCGGGACTGGCTACAAGAGACCCAGTACTTC
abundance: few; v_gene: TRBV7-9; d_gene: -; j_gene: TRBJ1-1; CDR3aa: CASSSGPNAPEAFF; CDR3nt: TGTGCCAGCAGCTCAGGCCCCAACGCCCCTGAAGCTTTCTTT
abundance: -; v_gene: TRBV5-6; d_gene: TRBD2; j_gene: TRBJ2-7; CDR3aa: CASSLAGTSGTYEQYF; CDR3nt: TGTGCCAGCAGCTTGGCCGGGACTAGCGGGACCTACGAGCAGTACTTC
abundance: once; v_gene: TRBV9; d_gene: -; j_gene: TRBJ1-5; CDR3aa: CASSPQGNQPQHF; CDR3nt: TGTGCCAGCAGCCCTCAGGGGAATCAGCCCCAGCATTTT
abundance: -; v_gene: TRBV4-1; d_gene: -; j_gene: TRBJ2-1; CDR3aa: CASSPVGRGQYNEQFF; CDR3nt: TGCGCCAGCAGCCCTGTAGGGCGGGGCCAATACAATGAGCAGTTCTTC
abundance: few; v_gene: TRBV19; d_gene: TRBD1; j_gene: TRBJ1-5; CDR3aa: CASTPGQGNSNQPQHF; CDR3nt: TGTGCCAGTACCCCGGGACAGGGGAATAGCAATCAGCCCCAGCATTTT
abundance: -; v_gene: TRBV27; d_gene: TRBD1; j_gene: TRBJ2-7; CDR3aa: CASSPWTGSYEQYF; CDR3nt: TGTGCCAGCAGCCCTTGGACAGGTTCCTACGAGCAGTACTTC
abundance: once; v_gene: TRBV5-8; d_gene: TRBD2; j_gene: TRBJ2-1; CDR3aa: CASSSGLAANNEQFF; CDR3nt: TGTGCCAGCAGCTCGGGGCTAGCGGCAAACAATGAGCAGTTCTTC